A single sample is the source of the 20 T cell receptor beta chains below, sequenced in a study of cytomegalovirus exposure and HLA in healthy donors. The PCR had 60 Vbeta and 13 Jbeta primers. Some clones are missing from TCRdb's copy, which holds only in-frame ones; the method was immunoSEQ multiplex PCR. The data contain about 200,000 clones, about 12% of them singletons. Material for sequencing was PBMCs. The receptors come from a man aged 45-65 years in good health and CMV-seropositive.

The chain uses TRBV6-5 and TRBJ1-2; D unclear. The CDR3 has 12 amino acids. Trimming took off 5 bases at V and 5 bases at J, with 9 bases between the two ends. Germline values: CDR1 MNHEY, CDR2 SVGAGI. CDR3 in DNA: TGTGCCAGCAGTACGGGAGGGTATGGCTACACCTTC. Protein product: CASSTGGYGYTF.

The rearrangement links TRBV11-3 to TRBJ1-1; TRBD1 matches 8 bases. The CDR3 has 16 amino acids. Germline-derived CDR1 and CDR2 are SGHNT and YENEEA. V lost 4 bases, J lost 0 bases, and 7 bases stayed unmatched. The DNA of the CDR3 is TGTGCCAGCAGCTCCGGGACAGGCCCCATGAACACTGAAGCTTTCTTT. Its translation: CASSSGTGPMNTEAFF.

The chain joins TRBV10-3 to TRBJ2-5; TRBD1 agrees at 8 bases. The DNA end is more similar to TRBJ2-7, so the J call may be wrong. CDR3 length: 14 residues. Germline V gene data show CDR1 as ENHRY and CDR2 as SYGVKD. The CDR3 is CAITNADRGSEQYF. CDR3 sequence (DNA): TGTGCCATCACCAACGCCGACAGGGGTAGCGAGCAGTACTTC.

This clone was seen a few times. The chain has TRBV27 and TRBJ2-2; 10 bases agree with TRBD2. This CDR3 region has 16 residues. V lost 6 bases to trimming and J lost 4 bases; unmatched junction nucleotides: 8. Germline CDR1 and CDR2: MNHEY and SMNVEV (reference sequence). The CDR3 is CASRSSGGAITGELFF. The CDR3, as DNA: TGTGCCAGCAGGTCAAGCGGGGGGGCGATCACCGGGGAGCTGTTTTTT.

The chain couples TRBV5-4 to TRBJ2-1, with D maybe TRBD2 (6 bases). Trimming pared 3 bases from V and 4 bases from J, leaving 14 bases between. CDR3 length: 15 residues. From germline, CDR1 is SGHNT and CDR2 YYREEE (reference sequence). The CDR3 DNA reads as TGTGCCAGCAGCTCCAAGGAGCGGGCTTACAATGAGCAGTTCTTC. Translated, it gives CASSSKERAYNEQFF.

This clone was recorded a few times. V usage is TRBV5-4 and J usage is TRBJ2-5; 10 nucleotides line up with TRBD1. This CDR3 comprises 16 residues. Germline assignment: CDR1 SGHNT and CDR2 YYREEE (reference sequence). V shed 0 bases, J shed 5 bases, and the junction held 7 bases outside the gene matches. For the CDR3, the DNA is TGTGCCAGCAGCTTGGGACAGGGGGCTCTGAGGGAGACCCAGTACTTC. Translation: CASSLGQGALRETQYF.

This clone was detected only a few times. This chain links TRBV5-4 with TRBJ1-1; 8 bases line up with TRBD1. Trimming at V came to 6 bases and at J to 0 bases, leaving 7 bases not matched to a gene. The CDR3 covers 15 residues. The germline CDR1 and CDR2 sequences are SGHNT and YYREEE (reference sequence). CDR3 coding DNA: TGTGCCAGCATCCTGACAGGGGCCCTGAACACTGAAGCTTTCTTT. Translating it yields CASILTGALNTEAFF.

In this sample, this clone turned up a few times. The chain links TRBV10-3 to TRBJ2-5, with TRBD1 as a possible D gene (5 bases). Looked up from germline, CDR1 is ENHRY and CDR2 is SYGVKD. V lost 4 bases and J 4 bases, leaving 10 bases between the germline ends. This CDR3 contains 13 residues. CDR3 DNA: TGTGCCATCAGTGGACAGCAGGGAGAGACCCAGTACTTC. Translating gives CAISGQQGETQYF.

This clone was detected only a few times. This chain uses TRBV6-1 with TRBJ1-2, with 8 bases fitting TRBD1. The CDR3 runs to 14 residues. Unmatched junction bases numbered 6, after V lost 6 bases and J lost 3 bases. Germline CDR1 MNHNS, CDR2 SASEGT. The CDR3 DNA is TGTGCCAGCAGCCTCACGGACAGGGACTATGGCTACACCTTC. This translates into CASSLTDRDYGYTF.

This clone turned up a few times. An end of the junction differs from the germline gene, which may be a read error. The chain combines TRBV7-7 with TRBJ2-7, with TRBD1 identical over 10 bases. The germline V gene encodes CDR1 SSHAT and CDR2 FNYEAQ (reference sequence). The CDR3 spans 15 residues. The CDR3 nucleotides are TGTGCTAGCAGCCAAGGACAGGGGGGACATTACGAGCAGTACTTC. As protein: CASSQGQGGHYEQYF.

The chain is built from TRBV7-2 and TRBJ1-1, with D perhaps matching TRBD1 (6 bases). V lost 4 bases to trimming and J lost 12 bases, with 18 bases between them. The CDR3 is 13 residues long. Germline V gene lookup returns CDR1 SGHTA and CDR2 FQGNSA. The CDR3 DNA sequence: TGTGCCAGCAGCTCCCCGGATACAGGGAAAACTTTCTTT. Translated, it gives CASSSPDTGKTFF.

This clone appeared a few times. The chain uses TRBV19 and TRBJ1-4; D gene ambiguous. The germline V gene has CDR1 LNHDA and CDR2 SQIVND (reference sequence). Trimming left V 6 bases short and J 4 bases short, with 15 bases between. The CDR3 runs to 15 residues. This CDR3 reads CASREDRGGNEKLFF. Written as DNA, the CDR3 is TGTGCCAGTAGGGAGGACCGGGGTGGTAATGAAAAACTGTTTTTT. Full variable domain (missing parts from reference TRBV19 and TRBJ1-4): DGGITQSPKYLFRKEGQNVTLSCEQNLNHDAMYWYRQDPGQGLRLIYYSQIVNDFQKGDIAEGYSVSREKKESFPLTVTSAQKNPTAFYLCASREDRGGNEKLFFGSGTQLSVL.

This clone was detected a few times. This chain connects TRBV2 to TRBJ1-4; 7 bases line up with TRBD1. The junction had 8 bases not matched to a gene; V was cut back by 6 bases and J by 1 base. The germline V gene encodes CDR1 SNHLY and CDR2 FYNNEI. This CDR3 has 16 residues. This CDR3 is CASRKRQGVTNEKLFF. The CDR3 nucleotides read TGTGCCAGCAGAAAAAGACAGGGTGTAACTAATGAAAAACTGTTTTTT. Full variable domain (outside the CDR3, taken from reference TRBV2 and TRBJ1-4): EPEVTQTPSHQVTQMGQEVILRCVPISNHLYFYWYRQILGQKVEFLVSFYNNEISEKSEIFDDQFSVERPDGSNFTLKIRSTKLEDSAMYFCASRKRQGVTNEKLFFGSGTQLSVL.

This clone has only a few counts. V is TRBV7-9 and J is TRBJ2-3; TRBD2 matches at 8 bases. Germline CDR1 is SEHNR and CDR2 is FQNEAQ (reference sequence). CDR3 length equals 17 residues. The V gene end was trimmed by 6 bases and the J gene end by 1 base; junction bases not matched to a gene: 12. The CDR3 here is CASSSYGGASGTDTQYF. In nucleotides, the CDR3 is TGTGCCAGCAGTTCCTACGGGGGGGCCAGCGGCACAGATACGCAGTATTTT. Full variable domain (rest looked up from reference TRBV7-9 and TRBJ2-3): DTGVSQNPRHKITKRGQNVTFRCDPISEHNRLYWYRQTLGQGPEFLTYFQNEAQLEKSRLLSDRFSAERPKGSFSTLEIQRTEQGDSAMYLCASSSYGGASGTDTQYFGPGTRLTVL.

This clone was seen a handful of times. The genes are TRBV5-4 and TRBJ2-5; D is possibly TRBD1 (6 bases). Trimming removed 3 bases from V and 5 bases from J, with 14 bases in between. CDR3 size: 14 residues. The germline gives CDR1 SGHNT, CDR2 YYREEE (reference sequence). The CDR3 spells CASSSTTGLETQYF. CDR3 DNA sequence: TGTGCCAGCAGCTCCACGACAGGCCTCGAGACCCAGTACTTC.

The chain carries TRBV5-1 and TRBJ1-4; a weak D match, TRBD1 (6 bases). Germline values: CDR1 SGHRS, CDR2 YFSETQ. Trimming stripped 0 bases from V and 0 bases from J, with 15 bases between. The CDR3 spans 18 residues. The CDR3: CASSLGPRGFATNEKLFF. Here the CDR3 DNA reads TGCGCCAGCAGCTTGGGACCGAGGGGGTTTGCAACTAATGAAAAACTGTTTTTT.

The J gene is TRBJ1-4, the V gene TRBV9; D is undetermined. There are 11 residues in the CDR3. Germline-derived CDR1 and CDR2 are SGDLS and YYNGEE. Trimming left V 7 bases short and J 8 bases short, with 9 bases between. CDR3 residues: CASAREEKLFF. CDR3 bases: TGTGCCAGCGCTCGGGAGGAAAAACTGTTTTTT.

This clone was counted only a few times. The chain links TRBV19 to TRBJ1-5; the D gene is possibly TRBD1 (6 bases). The CDR3 spans 15 residues. CDR1 is LNHDA and CDR2 is SQIVND in the germline V gene (reference sequence). Trimming cost V 5 bases and J 4 bases, with 15 bases left between them. The CDR3 region has the DNA TGTGCCAGTAGTCCTCTACGGGACACTAATCAGCCCCAGCATTTT. As protein: CASSPLRDTNQPQHF.

The chain joins TRBV19 to TRBJ1-5, with 9 bases matching TRBD1. Germline-derived CDR1 and CDR2 are LNHDA and SQIVND (reference sequence). There are 21 residues in the CDR3. After removal of 4 bases from V and 2 bases from J, the junction contained 21 bases not matched to a gene. In DNA form, the CDR3 reads TGTGCCAGTAGTAACCCGCCTCCTTACAGGGGGCGCGAGCTTGGCAATCAGCCCCAGCATTTT. Protein: CASSNPPPYRGRELGNQPQHF.

This clone was counted a few times. This chain joins TRBV4-3 and TRBJ2-6; the match to TRBD2 covers 7 bases. The CDR3 runs to 17 residues. The junction had 5 bases not matched to a gene; V was cut back by 0 bases and J by 3 bases. The germline V gene has CDR1 LGHNA and CDR2 YSLEER. In DNA form, the CDR3 reads TGCGCCAGCAGCCAAGAGGGGGGGGGAAATGGGGCCAACGTCCTGACTTTC. Protein sequence: CASSQEGGGNGANVLTF.